Listed here is a single T cell receptor beta chain. J lost 9 bases, V lost 5 bases, and 6 bases had no gene match. This CDR3 region has 15 residues. Germline CDR1 and CDR2: MNHEY and SVGAGI. This specimen belongs to a study of blood T cell repertoires in COVID-19. About the research overall: COVID-19 samples from acute and convalescent phases originated in the United States, Italy and Spain. The cDNA or gDNA used as material had been derived from T cells, B-cell-depleted T cells, or PBMCs.

Authors' processing steps: Quantification of nucleated cells was approximated via reference gene primer amplification. The method was immunoSEQ multiplex PCR; TCRdb's version includes in-frame clones alone and lacks a portion of them. D and trimming were read from the DNA, whereas the V and J calls and clone size are those reported in that table. The sample contains 99,000 or so clones, 65% to 85% of which appear only once. Sequencing was carried out using peripheral blood. This sequence originates from a man in his 70s with active or convalescent COVID-19. The chain couples TRBV6-5 to TRBJ2-1; 14 positions match TRBD2. The CDR3 DNA sequence: TGTGCCAGCAGTCTGACTAGCGGGGGGGCCTCTGAGCAGTTCTTC. It yields the protein CASSLTSGGASEQFF.